Each of the 14 T cell receptor beta chains below was sequenced from the same sample in a study of CD8+CD57+ T cells in acquired aplastic anemia. Genomic DNA, the template, was used for profiling of the TCR beta VDJ and CDR3. TCRdb recomputed calls from the reads with MiXCR, one row per CDR3 protein. The sample includes under 150,000 distinct CDR3 sequences, about two fifths of them seen just once. Flow cytometry had shown expanded CD8+CD57+ cells in the patients chosen for sequencing. Specimen: sorted CD4+, CD8+, or CD8+CD57+ T cells (not recorded which) from PBMCs. The receptors stem from a human donor with aplastic anemia.

This clonotype was seen more than once but under ten times. The chain has TRBV15 and TRBJ2-5; 8 nucleotides line up with TRBD2. Looked up from germline, CDR1 is LNHNV and CDR2 is YYDKDF (reference sequence). This CDR3 spans 16 amino acids. J gave up 3 bases and V 0 bases, and 6 bases lay outside the gene matches. As DNA, the CDR3 is TGTGCCACCAGCAGAGATAAAAGAGCGGGAGAAGAGACCCAGTACTTC. Translation: CATSRDKRAGEETQYF.

This clonotype was counted between two and nine times. It may be a read error: a sequence one base away is much more abundant. The rearrangement links TRBV6-1 to TRBJ2-7; a possible D gene is TRBD2 (5 bases). CDR3 size: 15 residues. Germline lookup yields CDR1 MNHNS and CDR2 SASEGT. DNA of the CDR3: TGTGCCTGCAGTGAAGGACTGCTAGGTGGCTACGAGCAGTACTTC. Its translation: CACSEGLLGGYEQYF.

The sample holds many counts of this clonotype. The V and J genes are TRBV24-1 and TRBJ1-1; D gene ambiguous. V lost 3 bases, J lost 5 bases, and 12 bases lay in between. This CDR3 comprises 14 residues. Germline lookup yields CDR1 KGHDR and CDR2 SFDVKD. CDR3 in DNA: TGTGCCACCAGTGATCCGCGGGGAGGGACTGAAGCTTTCTTT. This codes for CATSDPRGGTEAFF.

There are many counts of this clonotype. The chain joins TRBV3-1 to TRBJ2-7; D gene unclear. Germline V gene sequence: CDR1 LGHDT, CDR2 YNNKEL (reference sequence). This CDR3 region has 12 residues. Trimming removed 2 bases at V and 7 bases at J, with 9 bases between. Here the CDR3 reads CASSQLVQEQYF. As DNA, the CDR3 is TGTGCCAGCAGCCAATTAGTGCAGGAGCAGTACTTC.

This clonotype was recorded at least ten times. V gene TRBV24-1 combines with J gene TRBJ2-5, with 12 bases that match TRBD2. This CDR3 comprises 19 residues. V lost 3 bases, J lost 4 bases, and 14 bases stayed unmatched. CDR1 and CDR2 (germline): KGHDR, SFDVKD. This CDR3 is CATSDRNGLAGGPRETQYF. CDR3 coding DNA: TGTGCCACCAGTGATAGGAACGGGCTAGCGGGGGGGCCACGAGAGACCCAGTACTTC.

This clonotype showed up many times. The chain combines TRBV6-1 with TRBJ2-1, with 8 nucleotides matching TRBD1. CDR1 is MNHNS and CDR2 is SASEGT in the germline V gene. CDR3 length equals 15 residues. The V gene end was trimmed by 3 bases and the J gene end by 4 bases; junction bases not matched to a gene: 5. CDR3 nucleotides: TGTGCCAGCAGTGAGCAGGGGGCGGGTTACAATGAGCAGTTCTTC. It translates to CASSEQGAGYNEQFF.

The rearrangement links TRBV10-3 to TRBJ2-7, with 8 bases matching TRBD2. With 3 bases clipped from V and 3 bases from J, the junction kept 4 bases outside the gene matches. Germline V CDR1 and CDR2: ENHRY, SYGVKD. This CDR3 spans 14 amino acids. CDR3 sequence: CAISEQRGIYEQYF. The CDR3 nucleotides read TGTGCCATCAGTGAACAGCGGGGGATCTACGAGCAGTACTTC.

This clonotype was picked up many times. The chain recombines TRBV20-1 with TRBJ2-1; 8 bases align to TRBD2. This CDR3 has 14 amino acids. With V trimmed by 4 bases and J by 4 bases, 6 bases remained unmatched. Germline lookup yields CDR1 DFQATT and CDR2 SNEGSKA (reference sequence). The CDR3: CSAIRRGGYNEQFF. Written as DNA, the CDR3 is TGCAGTGCTATTCGACGGGGGGGTTACAATGAGCAGTTCTTC.

This clonotype was seen at least ten times. This chain links TRBV2 with TRBJ1-1; tentative D call: TRBD1 (5 bases). This CDR3 is 13 amino acids long. The V end lost 6 bases, the J end lost 8 bases, and 16 bases lay between the germline ends. The germline V gene has CDR1 SNHLY and CDR2 FYNNEI. The CDR3 sequence: CASRPVVRVEAFF. DNA for the CDR3: TGTGCCAGCAGGCCCGTAGTCAGGGTAGAAGCTTTCTTT.

V and J are TRBV20-1 and TRBJ1-6, with D unclear. The germline gives CDR1 DFQATT, CDR2 SNEGSKA (reference sequence). Trimming shortened V by 0 bases and J by 4 bases, and 7 bases separated the two germline ends. This CDR3 contains 14 residues. CDR3 sequence reads: CSAREQNYNSPLHF. CDR3 nucleotide sequence: TGCAGTGCTAGAGAGCAGAATTATAATTCACCCCTCCACTTT.

Only one count was recorded for this clonotype. CDR3 nucleotide sequence: TGTGCCAGTAAAAGGACAGGGGGGACAGATACGCAGTATTTT. Amino acid sequence: CASKRTGGTDTQYF. This chain joins TRBV19 and TRBJ2-3, with 10 bases aligning to TRBD1. The CDR3 contains 14 residues. Germline V gene data show CDR1 as LNHDA and CDR2 as SQIVND (reference sequence). The junction had 4 bases not matched to a gene; V was cut back by 7 bases and J by 3 bases.

This chain uses TRBV10-3 with TRBJ2-6, with D tentatively TRBD2 (7 bases). CDR3 size: 18 residues. Germline values: CDR1 ENHRY, CDR2 SYGVKD. V was cut by 4 bases and J by 0 bases, with 16 bases left in between. The CDR3 DNA reads TGTGCCATCAGTGGCGGGGGACAAAAAAGCTCTGGGGCCAACGTCCTGACTTTC. It translates to CAISGGGQKSSGANVLTF.

About this clonotype: The conserved closing phenylalanine or tryptophan is absent in this CDR3, likely reflecting a read error. The CDR3 nucleotides are TGTGCCAGCAGCTCCGGGACGGCAAGCACAGATACGCAGCATTCT. Translating it yields CASSSGTASTDTQHS. V usage is TRBV11-2 and J usage is TRBJ2-3, with a weak D call TRBD1 (5 bases). The end of the DNA aligns better with TRBJ1-5, so the J call may be wrong. CDR3 length: 15 residues. Germline V gene lookup returns CDR1 SGHAT and CDR2 FQNNGV.

The chain combines TRBV19 with TRBJ2-3, with D perhaps assigned TRBD1 or TRBD2 (5 bases each). Germline CDR1 reads LNHDA; CDR2 reads SQIVND (reference sequence). V lost 7 bases and J lost 5, with 16 bases in between. The CDR3 extends over 14 amino acids. DNA for the CDR3: TGTGCCAGTACCAACGGACTGGGGGTAGATACGCAGTATTTT. Translating gives CASTNGLGVDTQYF.